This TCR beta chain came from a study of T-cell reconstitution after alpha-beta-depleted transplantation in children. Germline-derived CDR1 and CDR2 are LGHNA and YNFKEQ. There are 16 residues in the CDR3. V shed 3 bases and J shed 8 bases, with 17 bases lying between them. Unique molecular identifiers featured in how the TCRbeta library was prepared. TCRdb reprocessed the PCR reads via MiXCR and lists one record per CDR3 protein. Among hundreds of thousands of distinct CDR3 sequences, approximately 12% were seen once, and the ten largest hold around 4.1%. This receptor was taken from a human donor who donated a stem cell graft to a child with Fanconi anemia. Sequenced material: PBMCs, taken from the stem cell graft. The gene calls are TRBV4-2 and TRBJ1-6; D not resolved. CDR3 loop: CASSHSTPGNDSPLHF. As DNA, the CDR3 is TGTGCCAGCAGCCATTCCACCCCGGGGAATGATTCACCCCTCCACTTT.